Given below is one T cell receptor beta chain in context. As yet, its antigen is unknown. Researchers ran the PCR with 60 Vbeta and 13 Jbeta primers. The repertoire was sequenced with immunoSEQ multiplex PCR; TCRdb's copy has only in-frame clones and lacks some. The sample carries some 130,000 clones, roughly 80% recorded once. This specimen comes from a study of cytomegalovirus exposure and HLA in healthy donors. Study outcomes and limitations: For cytomegalovirus status, the classifier reportedly gave diagnoses with high specificity and sensitivity. In a later analysis, a missense DCLRE1C variant was linked to TCR beta V- and J-gene trimming. Versus the roughly 670-donor mean, an Asian-associated ancestry cluster reportedly showed fewer N-insertions in a later analysis. Cytomegalovirus-associated TCR beta chains were listed, numbering more than 150.

Germline-derived CDR1 and CDR2 are MNHEY and SMNVEV (reference sequence). Unmatched junction bases numbered 8, after V lost 6 bases and J lost 1 base. CDR3 length equals 15 residues. The chain combines TRBV27 with TRBJ2-7; 8 bases agree with TRBD2. The clonotype originates from a man between 40 and 49 years old in good health and CMV-seronegative. Material for sequencing was PBMCs. CDR3 sequence (DNA): TGTGCCAGCAGGGGGAGCGGGAGTCTTTCCTACGAGCAGTACTTC. Its protein product is CASRGSGSLSYEQYF.